This T cell receptor (beta chain) was identified during a study of beta chain features in type 1 diabetes. As for the study in general: Patient and healthy donor groups were alike in age, gender and cell yields.

This CDR3 spans 14 amino acids. Looked up from germline, CDR1 is GTSNPN and CDR2 is SVGIG (reference sequence). The germline V and J ends were trimmed by 1 base and 7 bases, with 13 bases remaining between them. Sequenced material consisted of expressed TCRB transcripts (all of the isolated RNA was reverse transcribed). The table came from immunoSEQ multiplex PCR; TCRdb's copy has only in-frame clones and leaves some out. The sample has roughly 150,000 clones; around 10% are singletons. This chain links TRBV30 with TRBJ1-4; TRBD1 is a possible D gene (6 bases). The sample comprised central memory CD4+ T cells from blood. The source is a young man in good health. The CDR3 sequence is CAWSGNGRGEKLFF. The CDR3 DNA reads TGTGCCTGGAGTGGGAACGGCAGGGGTGAAAAACTGTTTTTT.